This T cell receptor beta chain was found in a study of CD8 T cells in ankylosing spondylitis. It was by quantitative 5'-RACE with molecular barcodes that TCR beta libraries were made. TCRdb redid the calling of the 5' RACE reads with MiXCR, one entry per CDR3 protein. The sample lists around 140,000 distinct CDR3 sequences; around 10% were seen once. This clonotype was recorded at least ten times. Its antigen is as yet unknown. The CDR3 runs 13 residues. With 2 bases removed from V and 0 bases from J, the gap between germline ends came to 7 bases. Germline V gives CDR1 GTSNPN, CDR2 SVGIG (reference sequence). Study-wide findings and caveats: Both synovial fluid and blood in reactive arthritis had previously been reported to carry some motif variants. Blood from ankylosing spondylitis patients appeared to carry a characteristic roughly eight-variant TCR beta motif.

The V gene is TRBV30, the J gene TRBJ1-1, with D unclear. This sequence was found in a female donor with ankylosing spondylitis or in good health (not recorded which). The sample comprised blood, either unsorted or a sorted T cell fraction (not recorded which). The DNA for the CDR3 is TGTGCCTGGAGTCGAAGTATGAACACTGAAGCTTTCTTT. It specifies CAWSRSMNTEAFF.